A selection of T cell receptor beta chains follows, all from one sample in a study of patients and donors after allogeneic stem cell transplantation. TCRdb re-called the RT-PCR reads through MiXCR, storing one row per CDR3 protein. The sample carries about a million distinct CDR3 sequences, over 15% recorded once. Sequenced material: blood, either unsorted or a sorted T cell fraction (not recorded which). These TCRs come from a human donor who was either an allogeneic HSCT recipient or a stem cell or donor lymphocyte infusion donor (not recorded which). It is not recorded whose cells these are; they may come from a transplant donor. Both conserved end residues are part of each CDR3. A D gene is named only where the DNA matches it firmly. Clone size is not always given. Where it is, it says once, few, many or a class for expanded clones.

V	size	D	J	DNA	CDR3
TRBV10-3	-	-	TRBJ2-4	TGTGCCATCAGTGGCGGGTTCGATGGCATTCAGTACTTC	CAISGGFDGIQYF
TRBV28	few	TRBD1	TRBJ2-1	TGTGCCAGCAGTTCAACAGGGGAAAGGGAGTTCTTC	CASSSTGEREFF
TRBV10-3	-	TRBD2	TRBJ2-1	TGTGCCATCAGTGATAAGCCTAGCGGGTTTTCCAGCTCCTACAATGAGCAGTTCTTC	CAISDKPSGFSSSYNEQFF
TRBV7-9	few	-	TRBJ2-1	TGTGCCAGCAGCTTAGGACCAGGGACGAATGAGCAGTTCTTC	CASSLGPGTNEQFF
TRBV10-3	many	TRBD1	TRBJ1-1	TGTGCCATCAGTGAGTCGGGGCAGGGGGCCGAGTCAGCTTTCTTT	CAISESGQGAESAFF
TRBV6-5	-	TRBD1	TRBJ2-7	TGTGCCAGCAGTTACCTGGACAGGTTCTACGAGCAGTACTTC	CASSYLDRFYEQYF
TRBV12-3/TRBV12-4	many	TRBD2	TRBJ2-7	TGTGCCAGCAGCTTAAGGGCGGGAGGCGTATACGAGCAGTACTTC	CASSLRAGGVYEQYF
TRBV29-1	many	-	TRBJ1-1	TGCAGCGTTGGTGGGGTGAACACTGAAGCTTTCTTT	CSVGGVNTEAFF
TRBV6-1	-	-	TRBJ1-2	TGTGCCAGCAGCTCCGTACAACCGGGGCAAAACTATGGCTACACCTTC	CASSSVQPGQNYGYTF
TRBV4-3	-	-	TRBJ2-7	TGCGCCAGCAGCCAAGAGCCAGGGAGAAATGCCTACGAGCAGTACTTC	CASSQEPGRNAYEQYF
TRBV12-3/TRBV12-4	many	-	TRBJ2-7	TGTGCCAGCAGCCCTCCGGGCGCCGAGCAGTACTTC	CASSPPGAEQYF
TRBV7-9	-	-	TRBJ1-6	TGTGCTACGCAGCGGTCCCTGTGGAATAATTCACCCCTCCACTTT	CATQRSLWNNSPLHF
TRBV24-1	few	TRBD1	TRBJ2-1	TGTGCCACCAGTGACGAGGACAGGGCGGGGAACAATGAGCAGTTCTTC	CATSDEDRAGNNEQFF
TRBV30	once	-	TRBJ2-3	TGTGCCTGGAGCCCGAACCCGAGGGGAGATACGCAGTATTTT	CAWSPNPRGDTQYF
TRBV12-3/TRBV12-4	many	-	TRBJ1-1	TGTGCCAGCAGTTTAGGGCAGACGTTTGAAGCTTTCTTT	CASSLGQTFEAFF
TRBV24-1	-	-	TRBJ2-5	TGTGCCACCAGTGATTTGGGGGTAAAAGAGACCCAGTACTTC	CATSDLGVKETQYF
TRBV5-6	-	-	TRBJ2-6	TGTGACAGCAGCTTGGGAGGCAGGGTTTTTGCCAACGTCCTGACTTTC	CDSSLGGRVFANVLTF
TRBV5-1	few	-	TRBJ2-5	TGCGCCAGCAGCTTGTTGGGGACGCGGGAGACCCAGTACTTC	CASSLLGTRETQYF
TRBV20-1	-	TRBD2	TRBJ2-1	TGCAGTGCTGGGACTAGCGGGAGGGACTACAATGAGCAGTTCTTC	CSAGTSGRDYNEQFF
TRBV6-1	-	-	TRBJ2-5	TGTGCCAGCAGTCCGGTGACGGGTAGTACAAAAGAGACCCAGTACTTC	CASSPVTGSTKETQYF
TRBV4-2	-	TRBD2	TRBJ2-2	TGTGCCAGCAGCCAAAATAGCGGGAGACGCTCCGGGGAGCTGTTTTTT	CASSQNSGRRSGELFF
TRBV2	few	-	TRBJ2-2	TGTGCCAGCTTGGTGGGAGCCACCGGGGAGCTGTTTTTT	CASLVGATGELFF
TRBV5-6	-	-	TRBJ2-7	TGTGCCAGCAGCCCTACGCCCGGGTCCTACGAGCAGTACTTC	CASSPTPGSYEQYF
TRBV6-5	few	TRBD2	TRBJ2-1	TGTGCCAGCAGTTGGGGACTAGCGGATAACAATGAGCAGTTCTTC	CASSWGLADNNEQFF
TRBV27	-	TRBD1	TRBJ2-1	TGTGCCAGCAGTCCGAACTTTCCCGGGACAGGGGGTCCCTACAATGAGCAGTTCTTC	CASSPNFPGTGGPYNEQFF
TRBV20-1	few	-	TRBJ1-1	TGCAGTGCTAGATATCGGGCAGGCGGTGAAGCTTTCTTT	CSARYRAGGEAFF
TRBV12-3/TRBV12-4	-	TRBD2	TRBJ2-5	TGTGCCAGCAGTTTAGTGTTACTAGCGGGAGGCGGGGAGACCCAGTACTTC	CASSLVLLAGGGETQYF
TRBV5-1	few	-	TRBJ1-2	TGCGCCAGCAGCTTGATAGGTTACTATGGCTACACCTTC	CASSLIGYYGYTF
TRBV9	-	-	TRBJ1-2	TGTGCCAGCAGCGAGATGCCAGGACACCTAATGTTCTATGGCTACACCTTC	CASSEMPGHLMFYGYTF
TRBV5-1	few	-	TRBJ2-7	TGCGCCAGCAGCTTGGGGGGCGGGACCGAGCAGTACTTC	CASSLGGGTEQYF
TRBV7-2	few	-	TRBJ1-1	TGTGCCAGCAGCGGGGGCCCAGGAGAACAAGAAGCTTTCTTT	CASSGGPGEQEAFF
TRBV10-3	few	TRBD2	TRBJ2-1	TGTGCCATCAGTGAGTACCGAGCGGGAGAAGGCCTAGATGAGCAGTTCTTC	CAISEYRAGEGLDEQFF
TRBV6-5	many	-	TRBJ2-5	TGTGCCAGCAGTTACGGTCAGCAAATACAAGAGACCCAGTACTTC	CASSYGQQIQETQYF